The rows below give T cell receptor beta chains drawn from one sample of a study of cytomegalovirus exposure and HLA in healthy donors. Here immunoSEQ multiplex PCR was the method, and the copy in TCRdb shows in-frame clones only, minus some. The sample yields about 140,000 clones, around 87% seen once. Sequencing was performed on PBMCs. Receptor source: a man between 18 and 29 years old in good health and CMV-seropositive. Each CDR3 is given without its conserved first and last residue. D genes are given only for firm matches.

TRBD2	TRBV18	TRBJ2-5	ASSSGGRETQY
TRBD2	TRBV5-6	TRBJ2-1	ASSVTSGRGTANEQF
-	TRBV11-3	TRBJ2-3	ASSLFLGATTDTQY
-	TRBV15	TRBJ1-3	ATMNDPSSGNTIY
TRBD2	TRBV25-1	TRBJ2-7	ASPPWGLADEQY
-	TRBV11-3	TRBJ2-7	ASSLVGVIIDEQY
-	TRBV2	TRBJ1-1	ASTQLGLDLTEAF
TRBD2	TRBV5-4	TRBJ2-1	ASSLAKLAGVNEQF
TRBD1	TRBV6-5	TRBJ2-1	ASSPPGTGGNEQF
-	TRBV27	TRBJ1-2	ASSGTNYGYT
-	TRBV7-9	TRBJ2-4	ASSGVALAKNIQY
-	TRBV14	TRBJ1-4	ASSPIGRGANEKLF
TRBD1	TRBV18	TRBJ2-3	ASAERGQDTQY
-	TRBV5-8	TRBJ2-2	ASSLFVQTNTGELF
-	TRBV6-5	TRBJ1-1	ASSHRGNTEAF
TRBD1	TRBV4-1	TRBJ1-1	ASSQRVTGVRMNTEAF
-	TRBV12-5	TRBJ1-5	ASGKVDGRQPQESNQPQH
TRBD1	TRBV4-1	TRBJ2-1	ASSRQGLGRNEQF
TRBD1	TRBV19	TRBJ1-2	ASRKGQEAFNYGYT
TRBD2	TRBV6-5	TRBJ2-1	ASSLSGGAVEQF
-	TRBV5-1	TRBJ2-3	ASSLGHREDTQY
TRBD2	TRBV7-8	TRBJ2-4	ASSRVAGGVAKNIQY
TRBD1	TRBV27	TRBJ2-3	ASRPWTGEFTDTQY
-	TRBV15	TRBJ1-1	ATSRGPGSVTEAF
-	TRBV18	TRBJ2-7	ASSNRDNYEQY
-	TRBV5-1	TRBJ1-3	ASSLAFRGSGNTIY
-	TRBV5-4	TRBJ1-5	ASSPDISQPQH
TRBD1	TRBV5-1	TRBJ1-5	ASSPGTGASQPQH
-	TRBV6-5	TRBJ2-7	ASSRKPGGTYEQY
TRBD1	TRBV29-1	TRBJ2-6	SVVGQPFSGANVLT
-	TRBV2	TRBJ2-3	ARSPQGEDTQY
-	TRBV6-1	TRBJ2-7	ASTWGFYEQY
TRBD1	TRBV11-3	TRBJ2-7	ASSLIPGGSYEQY
TRBD1	TRBV5-4	TRBJ2-7	ASSRQQGFYEQY
-	TRBV5-1	TRBJ2-5	ASSLVGQVWTQY
TRBD1	TRBV6-6	TRBJ1-4	ASSPGLQGGELF
-	TRBV5-8	TRBJ1-2	ASSRGGVLHGYT
-	TRBV6-6	TRBJ1-5	ASSSRGGNQPQH
-	TRBV10-3	TRBJ1-4	AISERSGTGEKLF
TRBD1	TRBV7-3	TRBJ1-5	ASSLIRDRSNQPQH
-	TRBV27	TRBJ2-2	AAQGVTGELF
-	TRBV29-1	TRBJ1-1	SVVPGGPNTEAF
TRBD1	TRBV25-1	TRBJ1-1	ASSDPGQGNTEAF